The clone carrying this TCR beta chain was picked up a small number of times. Its antigen remains unknown. This sample is part of a study of T-cell memory formation after mild COVID-19. The study, taken as a whole, reports: There was a balanced CD4/CD8 profile in clones contracting day 15 to 85, and later expanders leaned CD4+.

TCRdb used MiXCR to reprocess the 5' RACE reads, holding one entry per CDR3 protein. Of about 130,000 distinct CDR3 sequences in the sample, less than 25% were seen once. Germline V lookup: CDR1 SGHVS, CDR2 FQNEAQ. The V end was cut by 0 bases, the J end by 0 bases, with 17 bases between. The CDR3 length is 18 residues. The V and J genes are TRBV7-8 and TRBJ1-1; D might be TRBD1 (6 bases). Sequenced input: PBMCs or a T cell subset sorted from them (not recorded which). The source of this sequence is an adult woman who had mild COVID-19 (a few samples of this study predate the infection). Cell type and time point are not known. CDR3 protein: CASSLADEQGRLNTEAFF. DNA of the CDR3: TGTGCCAGCAGCTTAGCCGATGAGCAGGGGCGGCTGAACACTGAAGCTTTCTTT.